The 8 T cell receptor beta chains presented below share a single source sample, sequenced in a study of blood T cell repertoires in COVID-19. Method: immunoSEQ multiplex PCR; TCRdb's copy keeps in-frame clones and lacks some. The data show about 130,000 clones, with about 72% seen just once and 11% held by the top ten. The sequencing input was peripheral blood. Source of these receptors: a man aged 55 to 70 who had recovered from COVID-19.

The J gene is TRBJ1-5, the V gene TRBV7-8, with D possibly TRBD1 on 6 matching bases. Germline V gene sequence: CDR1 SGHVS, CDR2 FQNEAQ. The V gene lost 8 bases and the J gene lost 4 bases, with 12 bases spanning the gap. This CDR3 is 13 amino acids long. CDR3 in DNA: TGTGCCAGCGCCACAGGGACAAATCAGCCCCAGCATTTT. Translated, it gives CASATGTNQPQHF.

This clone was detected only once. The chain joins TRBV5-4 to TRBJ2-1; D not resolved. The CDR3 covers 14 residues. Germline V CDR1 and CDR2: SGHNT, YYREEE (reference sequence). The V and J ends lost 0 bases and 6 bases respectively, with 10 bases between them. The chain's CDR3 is CASSLAEASNEQFF. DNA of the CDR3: TGTGCCAGCAGCTTGGCCGAGGCCTCCAATGAGCAGTTCTTC. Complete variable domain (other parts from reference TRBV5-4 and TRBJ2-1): ETGVTQSPTHLIKTRGQQVTLRCSSQSGHNTVSWYQQALGQGPQFIFQYYREEENGRGNFPPRFSGLQFPNYSSELNVNALELDDSALYLCASSLAEASNEQFFGPGTRLTVL.

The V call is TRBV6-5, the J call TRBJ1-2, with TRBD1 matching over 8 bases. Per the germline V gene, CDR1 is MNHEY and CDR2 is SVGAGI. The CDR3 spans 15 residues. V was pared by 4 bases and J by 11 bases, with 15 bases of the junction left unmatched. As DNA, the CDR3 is TGTGCCAGCAGTTCCCCCGGACAGGGATCAGACCGTTACACCTTC. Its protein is CASSSPGQGSDRYTF.

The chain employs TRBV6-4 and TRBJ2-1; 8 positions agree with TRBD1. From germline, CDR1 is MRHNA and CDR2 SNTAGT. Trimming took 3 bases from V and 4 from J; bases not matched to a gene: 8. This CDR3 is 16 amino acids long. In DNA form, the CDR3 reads TGTGCCAGCAGTGATTTACGACAGGGGAGTTACAATGAGCAGTTCTTC. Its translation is CASSDLRQGSYNEQFF.

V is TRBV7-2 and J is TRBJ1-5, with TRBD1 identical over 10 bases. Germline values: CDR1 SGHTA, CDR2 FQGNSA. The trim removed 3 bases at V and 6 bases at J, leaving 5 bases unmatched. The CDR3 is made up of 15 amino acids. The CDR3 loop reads CASSFGTGAPQPQHF. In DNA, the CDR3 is TGTGCCAGCAGCTTCGGGACAGGGGCACCTCAGCCCCAGCATTTT.

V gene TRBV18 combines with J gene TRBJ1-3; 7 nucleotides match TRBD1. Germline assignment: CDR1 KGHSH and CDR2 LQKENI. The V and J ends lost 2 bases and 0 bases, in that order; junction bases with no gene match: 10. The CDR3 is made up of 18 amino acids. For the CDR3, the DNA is TGTGCCAGCTCACCAAATCCGGGACAGTCGTCCTCTGGAAACACCATATATTTT. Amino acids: CASSPNPGQSSSGNTIYF. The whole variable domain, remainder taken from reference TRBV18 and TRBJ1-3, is NAGVMQNPRHLVRRRGQEARLRCSPMKGHSHVYWYRQLPEEGLKFMVYLQKENIIDESGMPKERFSAEFPKEGPSILRIQQVVRGDSAAYFCASSPNPGQSSSGNTIYFGEGSWLTVV.

The CDR3 coding sequence is TGTGCCAGCAGCTTCGCGGGAAACGGAAACACCATATATTTT. Translated, it gives CASSFAGNGNTIYF. The chain recombines TRBV7-2 with TRBJ1-3; D is uncertain. This CDR3 region has 14 residues. Germline lookup yields CDR1 SGHTA and CDR2 FQGNSA. The germline V and J ends were trimmed by 3 bases and 4 bases, with 10 bases remaining between them.

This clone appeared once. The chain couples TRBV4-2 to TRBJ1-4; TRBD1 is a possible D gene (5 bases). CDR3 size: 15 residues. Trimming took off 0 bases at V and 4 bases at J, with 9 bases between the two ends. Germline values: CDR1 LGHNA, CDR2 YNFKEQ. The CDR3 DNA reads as TGTGCCAGCAGCCAAGACGGGACTAATAATGAAAAACTGTTTTTT. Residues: CASSQDGTNNEKLFF.